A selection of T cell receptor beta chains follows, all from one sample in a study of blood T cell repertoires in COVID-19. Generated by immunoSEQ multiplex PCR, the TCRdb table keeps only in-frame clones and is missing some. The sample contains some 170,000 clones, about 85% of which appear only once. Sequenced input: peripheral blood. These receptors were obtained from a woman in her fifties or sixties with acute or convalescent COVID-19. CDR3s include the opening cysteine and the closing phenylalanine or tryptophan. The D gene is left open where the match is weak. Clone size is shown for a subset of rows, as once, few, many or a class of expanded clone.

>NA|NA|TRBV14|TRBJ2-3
TGTGCCAGCAGCCAAGCCCGAGATACGCAGTATTTT
CASSQARDTQYF
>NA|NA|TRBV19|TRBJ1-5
TGTGCCAGTAGTATCCAAAGGGGCGCAGGTCAGCCCCAGCATTTT
CASSIQRGAGQPQHF
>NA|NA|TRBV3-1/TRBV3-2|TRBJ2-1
TGTGCCAGCAGCCAAGAATGGAGGTATCCGAATGAGCAGTTCTTC
CASSQEWRYPNEQFF
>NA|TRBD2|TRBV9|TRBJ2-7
TGTGCCAGCAGCGTAGCGCCTAGCGGCTACGAGCAGTACTTC
CASSVAPSGYEQYF
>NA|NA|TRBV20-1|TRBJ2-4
TGCAGTGCTAGTCCTACCCTTGGTGACATTCAGTACTTC
CSASPTLGDIQYF
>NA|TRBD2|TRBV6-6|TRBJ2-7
TGTGCCAGCAGCCGAAGTCTTAGCGGGAGAGGCCGAAGCGAGCAGTACTTC
CASSRSLSGRGRSEQYF
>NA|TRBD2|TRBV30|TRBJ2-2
TGTGCCTGGAGTGTAATAGCGGGAGCGGCCGGGGAGCTGTTTTTT
CAWSVIAGAAGELFF
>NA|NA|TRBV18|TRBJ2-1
TGTGCCAGCTCACCTCGGGTGGGTGAGCAGTTCTTC
CASSPRVGEQFF
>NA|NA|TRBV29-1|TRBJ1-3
TGCAGCGTTGCTCCTTCTGGAAACACCATATATTTT
CSVAPSGNTIYF
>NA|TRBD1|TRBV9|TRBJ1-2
TGTGCCAGCAGCGTTTTCGACAGGGAATCTAACTATGGCTACACCTTC
CASSVFDRESNYGYTF
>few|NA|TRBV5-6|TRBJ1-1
TGTGCCAGCAGCCTCCGGGTGGGGAGTAACACTGAAGCTTTCTTT
CASSLRVGSNTEAFF
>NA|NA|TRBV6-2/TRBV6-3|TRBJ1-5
TGTGCCAGCAGTTACGGCAGGGTCGGCAATCAGCCCCAGCATTTT
CASSYGRVGNQPQHF
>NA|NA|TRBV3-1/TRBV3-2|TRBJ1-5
TGTGCCAGCAGCCGGGGAGGAGGGAGTCAGCCCCAGCATTTT
CASSRGGGSQPQHF
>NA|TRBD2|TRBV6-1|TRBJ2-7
TGTGCCAGCAGTGGGCTAGCGGGAGGGTCCTCCTACGAGCAGTACTTC
CASSGLAGGSSYEQYF
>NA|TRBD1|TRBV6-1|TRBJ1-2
TGTGCCAGCAGTTATGGGGACAGGGGTGGTGGCTACACCTTC
CASSYGDRGGGYTF
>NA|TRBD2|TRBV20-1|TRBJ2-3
TGCAGTGCTAGTCGGTCTAGCGGGAGGGGCAGAACGCAGTATTTT
CSASRSSGRGRTQYF
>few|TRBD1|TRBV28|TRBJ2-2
TGTGCCAGCAGGCTAAGGACAGGGGGGAACACCGGGGAGCTGTTTTTT
CASRLRTGGNTGELFF
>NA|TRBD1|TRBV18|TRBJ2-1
TGTGCCAGCTCACCGAGCACCGGGACAGGGGGAAGGAGCTCCTACAATGAGCAGTTCTTC
CASSPSTGTGGRSSYNEQFF
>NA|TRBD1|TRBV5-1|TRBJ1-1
TGCGCCAGCAGCCCCGTTTCAGGACAGGGGAACACTGAAGCTTTCTTT
CASSPVSGQGNTEAFF
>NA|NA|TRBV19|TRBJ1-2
TGTGCCAGTAGTTCCTTCGGACAAGGACAGTGGGGCTACACCTTC
CASSSFGQGQWGYTF
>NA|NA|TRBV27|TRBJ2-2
TGTGCCAGCAGTTTATCGAGGGCCACCGGGGAGCTGTTTTTT
CASSLSRATGELFF
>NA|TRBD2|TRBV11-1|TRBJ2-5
TGTGCCAGCAGCTCAACGACTAGCGGAGCGGAGACCCAGTACTTC
CASSSTTSGAETQYF
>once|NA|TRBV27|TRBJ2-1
TGTGCCAGCAGCACACGTCGCGGGTCCCCCTACAATGAGCAGTTCTTC
CASSTRRGSPYNEQFF
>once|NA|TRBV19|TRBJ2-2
TGTGCCAGTAGTACAGGGAACACCGGGGAGCTGTTTTTT
CASSTGNTGELFF
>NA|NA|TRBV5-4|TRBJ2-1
TGTGCCAGCAGCCCTAGGTATGGCAATGAGCAGTTCTTC
CASSPRYGNEQFF
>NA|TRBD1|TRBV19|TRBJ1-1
TGTGCCAGTAGCCCGGACAGGGGTTTGAACACTGAAGCTTTCTTT
CASSPDRGLNTEAFF
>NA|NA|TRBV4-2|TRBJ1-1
TGTGCCAGCAGCCAAGGTGGAGCTAGCATGAACACTGAAGCTTTCTTT
CASSQGGASMNTEAFF
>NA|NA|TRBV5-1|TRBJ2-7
TGCGCCAGCAGCTTGGAGGGGGTGCACGAGCAGTACTTC
CASSLEGVHEQYF
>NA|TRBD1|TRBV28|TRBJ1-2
TGTGCCAGCAGTTTTTCAGGGGGCCGGCAGGGCTACACCTTC
CASSFSGGRQGYTF
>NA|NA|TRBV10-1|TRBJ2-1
TGCGCCAGCAGCAGAAGACTAGTCTCCTACAATGAGCAGTTCTTC
CASSRRLVSYNEQFF
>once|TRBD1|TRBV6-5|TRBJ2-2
TGTGCCAGCAGTCCAACAGGGGCCCCCGGGGAGCTGTTTTTT
CASSPTGAPGELFF
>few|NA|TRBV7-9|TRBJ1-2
TGTGCCAGCAGCCCGGTACCCCGGGTGAGGGATGGCTACACCTTC
CASSPVPRVRDGYTF
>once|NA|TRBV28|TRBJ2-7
TGTGCCAGCAGTTTACCCGAGGGGACACCCCGCTCCTCCTACGAGCAGTACTTC
CASSLPEGTPRSSYEQYF
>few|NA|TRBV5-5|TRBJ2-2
TGTGCCAGCAGCCCTCACTCGGGGGGCTCGGGGGAGCTGTTTTTT
CASSPHSGGSGELFF
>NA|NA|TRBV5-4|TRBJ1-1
TGTGCCAGCAGCCAAGAGACAAGGACTGAAGCTTTCTTT
CASSQETRTEAFF
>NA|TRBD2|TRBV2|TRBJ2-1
TGTGCCAGCAGTGAAGGGGGGCTAGCGGGAGATGGTGAGCAGTTCTTC
CASSEGGLAGDGEQFF
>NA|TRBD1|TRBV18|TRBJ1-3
TGTGCCAGCTCACCGGGGACAGTCTCTGGAAACACCATATATTTT
CASSPGTVSGNTIYF
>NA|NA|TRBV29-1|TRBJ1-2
TGCAGCGTTGATAGTCTCGGGGGCTACACCTTC
CSVDSLGGYTF
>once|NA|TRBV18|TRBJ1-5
TGTGCCAGCTCACCCGTGGGCAGGGGACGTTATAGCAATCAGCCCCAGCATTTT
CASSPVGRGRYSNQPQHF
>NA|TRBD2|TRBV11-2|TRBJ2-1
TGTGCCAGCAGCTTATTGGGACTAGCGAACAATGAGCAGTTCTTC
CASSLLGLANNEQFF
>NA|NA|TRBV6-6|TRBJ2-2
TGTGCCAGCAGTTACTCGATGGGAGCCGGGGAGCTGTTTTTT
CASSYSMGAGELFF
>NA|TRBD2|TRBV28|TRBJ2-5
TGTGCCAGCAGTTTTCCGGGGACTAGCGAGAAGACCCAGTACTTC
CASSFPGTSEKTQYF
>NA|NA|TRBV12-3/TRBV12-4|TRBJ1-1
TGTGCCAGCAGTTTAACGGGAGGTGAAGCTTTCTTT
CASSLTGGEAFF
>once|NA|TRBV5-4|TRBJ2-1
TGTGCCAGCAGCTCCCGGGACTGGCACAATGAGCAGTTCTTC
CASSSRDWHNEQFF
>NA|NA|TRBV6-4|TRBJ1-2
TGTGCCAGCAGTGAGGGTGCAGGCTATGGCTACACCTTC
CASSEGAGYGYTF
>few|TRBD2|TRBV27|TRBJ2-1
TGTGCCAGCAGTTTATACGACGGGAGGGGGGACAATGAGCAGTTCTTC
CASSLYDGRGDNEQFF
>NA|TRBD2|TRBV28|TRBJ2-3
TGTGCCAGCAGCCGGCGGGAGTTAGGGTGGGCAGATACGCAGTATTTT
CASSRRELGWADTQYF
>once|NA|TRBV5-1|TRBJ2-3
TGCGCCAGCAGCTTGTCACAGGTTGAAACAGATACGCAGTATTTT
CASSLSQVETDTQYF
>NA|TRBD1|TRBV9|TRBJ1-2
TGTGCCAGCAGCGTAGCCTCAGGGGGATTTTCTGACTATGGCTACACCTTC
CASSVASGGFSDYGYTF
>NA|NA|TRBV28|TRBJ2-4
TGTGCCAGCAGTTTAAAGGGGGAGCGGAACATTCAGTACTTC
CASSLKGERNIQYF